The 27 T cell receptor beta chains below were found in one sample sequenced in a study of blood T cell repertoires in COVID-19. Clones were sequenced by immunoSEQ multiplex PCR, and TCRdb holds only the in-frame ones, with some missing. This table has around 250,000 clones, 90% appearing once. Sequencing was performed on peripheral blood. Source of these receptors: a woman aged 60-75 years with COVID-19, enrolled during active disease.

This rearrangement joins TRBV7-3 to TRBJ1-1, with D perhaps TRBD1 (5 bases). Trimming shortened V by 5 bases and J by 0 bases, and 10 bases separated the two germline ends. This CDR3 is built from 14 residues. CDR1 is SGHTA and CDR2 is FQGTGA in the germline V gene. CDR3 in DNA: TGTGCCAGCAGCAGACAGCATATGAACACTGAAGCTTTCTTT. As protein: CASSRQHMNTEAFF.

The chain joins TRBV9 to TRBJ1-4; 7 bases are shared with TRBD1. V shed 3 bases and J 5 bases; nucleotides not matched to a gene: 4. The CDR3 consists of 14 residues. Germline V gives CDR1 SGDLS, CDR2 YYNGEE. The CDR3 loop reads CASSARGQNEKLFF. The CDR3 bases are TGTGCCAGCAGCGCCCGGGGACAGAATGAAAAACTGTTTTTT.

The CDR3, as DNA: TGTGCCAGCAGCAGAGGGCCCGCCGGAAACACCATATATTTT. Residues: CASSRGPAGNTIYF. This chain connects TRBV11-2 to TRBJ1-3, with unresolved D. V shed 5 bases and J shed 4 bases, with 12 bases lying between them. This CDR3 is 14 amino acids long. Per the germline V gene, CDR1 is SGHAT and CDR2 is FQNNGV.

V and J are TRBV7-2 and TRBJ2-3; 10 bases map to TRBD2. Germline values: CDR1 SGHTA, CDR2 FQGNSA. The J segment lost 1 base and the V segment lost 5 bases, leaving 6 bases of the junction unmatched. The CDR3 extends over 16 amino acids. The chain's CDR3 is CASSLLAGRRTDTQYF. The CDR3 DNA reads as TGTGCCAGCAGCCTACTAGCGGGGCGTCGCACAGATACGCAGTATTTT.

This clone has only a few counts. Written as DNA, the CDR3 is TGTGCCAGCAGCTTATCCTCCCGCTATGGCTACACCTTC. It is translated as CASSLSSRYGYTF. J is TRBJ1-2 and V is TRBV7-2; D is ambiguous. CDR1 is SGHTA, CDR2 FQGNSA, per germline. The length of the CDR3 is 13 residues. The V end lost 2 bases, the J end lost 4 bases, and 8 bases lay between the germline ends.

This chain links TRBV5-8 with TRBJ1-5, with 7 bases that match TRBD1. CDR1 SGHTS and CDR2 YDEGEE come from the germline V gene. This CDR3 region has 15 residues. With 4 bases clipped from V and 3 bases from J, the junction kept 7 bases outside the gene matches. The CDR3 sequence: CASSPWGQINQPQHF. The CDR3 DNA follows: TGTGCCAGCAGCCCGTGGGGACAGATCAATCAGCCCCAGCATTTT.

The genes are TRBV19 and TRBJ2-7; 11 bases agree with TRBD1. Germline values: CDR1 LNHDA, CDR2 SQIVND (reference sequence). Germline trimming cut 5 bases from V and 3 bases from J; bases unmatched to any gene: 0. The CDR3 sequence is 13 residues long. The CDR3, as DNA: TGTGCCAGTAGTGGGACAGGGGGCTACGAGCAGTACTTC. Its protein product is CASSGTGGYEQYF.

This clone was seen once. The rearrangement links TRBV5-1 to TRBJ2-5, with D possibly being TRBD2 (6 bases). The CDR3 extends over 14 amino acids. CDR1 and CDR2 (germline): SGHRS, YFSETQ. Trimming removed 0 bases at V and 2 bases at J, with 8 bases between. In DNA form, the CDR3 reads TGCGCCAGCAGCTTGGTCGGAGGGCAAGAGACCCAGTACTTC. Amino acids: CASSLVGGQETQYF.

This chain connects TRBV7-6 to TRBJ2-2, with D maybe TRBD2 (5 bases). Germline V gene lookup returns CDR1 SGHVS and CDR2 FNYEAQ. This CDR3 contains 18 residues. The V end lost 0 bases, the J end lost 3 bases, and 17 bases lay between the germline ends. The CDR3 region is CASSLALRWRSDTGELFF. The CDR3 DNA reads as TGTGCCAGCAGCTTAGCGCTAAGGTGGAGGTCGGACACCGGGGAGCTGTTTTTT.

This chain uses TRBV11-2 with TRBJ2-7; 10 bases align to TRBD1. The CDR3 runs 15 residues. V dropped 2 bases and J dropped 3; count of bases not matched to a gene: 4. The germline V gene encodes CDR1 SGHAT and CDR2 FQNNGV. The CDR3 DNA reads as TGTGCCAGCAGCTTACCGGGACAGGGGATCTACGAGCAGTACTTC. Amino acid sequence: CASSLPGQGIYEQYF.

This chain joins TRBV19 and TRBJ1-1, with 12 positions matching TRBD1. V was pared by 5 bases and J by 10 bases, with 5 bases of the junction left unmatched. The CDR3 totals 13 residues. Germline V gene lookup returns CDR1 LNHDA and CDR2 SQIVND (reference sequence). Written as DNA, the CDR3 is TGTGCCAGTAGTCCCGGGACAGGGGGCTTAGCTTTCTTT. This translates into CASSPGTGGLAFF.

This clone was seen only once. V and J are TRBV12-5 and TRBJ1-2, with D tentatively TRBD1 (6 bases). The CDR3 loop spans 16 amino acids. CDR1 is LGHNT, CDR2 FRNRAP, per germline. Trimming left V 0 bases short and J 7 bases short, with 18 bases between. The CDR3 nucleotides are TGTGCTAGTGGTTTGGTAAGGTTGGGGGCTACAACTGGCTACACCTTC. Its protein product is CASGLVRLGATTGYTF. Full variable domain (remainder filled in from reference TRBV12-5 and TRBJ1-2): DARVTQTPRHKVTEMGQEVTMRCQPILGHNTVFWYRQTMMQGLELLAYFRNRAPLDDSGMPKDRFSAEMPDATLATLKIQPSEPRDSAVYFCASGLVRLGATTGYTFGSGTRLTVV.

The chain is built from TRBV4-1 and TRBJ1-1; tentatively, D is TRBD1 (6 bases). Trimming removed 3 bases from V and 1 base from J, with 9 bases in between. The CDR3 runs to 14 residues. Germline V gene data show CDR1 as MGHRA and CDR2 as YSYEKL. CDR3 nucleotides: TGCGCCAGCAGCCACAGACAGGAGAACACTGAAGCTTTCTTT. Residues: CASSHRQENTEAFF.

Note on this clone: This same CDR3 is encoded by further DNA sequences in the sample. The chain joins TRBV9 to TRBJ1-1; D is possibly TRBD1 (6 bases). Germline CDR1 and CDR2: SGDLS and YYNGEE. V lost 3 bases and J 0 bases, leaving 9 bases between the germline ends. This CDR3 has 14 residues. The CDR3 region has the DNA TGTGCCAGCAGCGAGCAGGGGTTGAACACTGAAGCTTTCTTT. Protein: CASSEQGLNTEAFF.

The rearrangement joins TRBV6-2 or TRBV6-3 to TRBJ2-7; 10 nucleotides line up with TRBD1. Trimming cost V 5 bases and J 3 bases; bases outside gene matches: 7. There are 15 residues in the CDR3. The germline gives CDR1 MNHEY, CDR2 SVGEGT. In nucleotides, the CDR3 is TGTGCCAGCAGTCCCCGGGGACAGGGGATCTACGAGCAGTACTTC. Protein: CASSPRGQGIYEQYF.

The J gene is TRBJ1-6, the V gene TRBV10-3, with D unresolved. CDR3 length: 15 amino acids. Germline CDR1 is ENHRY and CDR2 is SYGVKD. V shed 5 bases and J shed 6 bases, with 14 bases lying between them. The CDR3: CAISTTDTSNSPLHF. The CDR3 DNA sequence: TGTGCCATCAGTACTACCGATACTTCTAATTCACCCCTCCACTTT.

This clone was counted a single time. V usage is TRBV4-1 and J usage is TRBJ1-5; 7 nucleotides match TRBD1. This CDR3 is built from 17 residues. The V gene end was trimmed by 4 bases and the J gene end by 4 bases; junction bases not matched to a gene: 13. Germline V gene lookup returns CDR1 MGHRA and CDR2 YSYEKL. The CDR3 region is CASSRNTFTGENQPQHF. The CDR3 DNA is TGCGCCAGCAGCCGAAATACTTTCACAGGGGAAAATCAGCCCCAGCATTTT.

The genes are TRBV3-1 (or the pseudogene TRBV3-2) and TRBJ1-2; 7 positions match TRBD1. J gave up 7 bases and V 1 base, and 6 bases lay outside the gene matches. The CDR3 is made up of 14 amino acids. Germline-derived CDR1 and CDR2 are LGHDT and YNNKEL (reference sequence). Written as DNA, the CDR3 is TGTGCCAGCAGCCAAGTCATAGGGGGCAGTGGCTACACCTTC. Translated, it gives CASSQVIGGSGYTF.

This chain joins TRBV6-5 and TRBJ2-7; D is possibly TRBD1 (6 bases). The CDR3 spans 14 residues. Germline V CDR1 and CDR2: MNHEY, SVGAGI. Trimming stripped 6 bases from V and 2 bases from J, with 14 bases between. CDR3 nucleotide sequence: TGTGCCAGCAGGGACCAGGGGCCTACCTACGAGCAGTACTTC. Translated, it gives CASRDQGPTYEQYF.

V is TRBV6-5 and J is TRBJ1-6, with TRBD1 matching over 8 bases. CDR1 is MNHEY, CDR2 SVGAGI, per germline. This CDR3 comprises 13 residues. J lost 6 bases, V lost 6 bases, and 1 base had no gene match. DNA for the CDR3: TGTGCCAGCAGGGGACAGGCTAATTCACCCCTCCACTTT. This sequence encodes CASRGQANSPLHF.

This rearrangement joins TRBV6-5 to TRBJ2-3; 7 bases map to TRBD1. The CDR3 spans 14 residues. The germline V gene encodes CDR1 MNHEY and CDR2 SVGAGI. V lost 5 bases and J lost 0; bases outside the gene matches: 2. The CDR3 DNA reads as TGTGCCAGCAGTAGGGGGCGGAGCACAGATACGCAGTATTTT. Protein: CASSRGRSTDTQYF.

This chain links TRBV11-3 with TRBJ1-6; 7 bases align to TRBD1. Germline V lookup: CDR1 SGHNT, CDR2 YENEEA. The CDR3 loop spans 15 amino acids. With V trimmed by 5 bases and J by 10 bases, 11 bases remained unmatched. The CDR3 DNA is TGTGCCAGCAGCCTGACAGGGCGGTTAAGGTCACCCCTCCACTTT. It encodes CASSLTGRLRSPLHF.

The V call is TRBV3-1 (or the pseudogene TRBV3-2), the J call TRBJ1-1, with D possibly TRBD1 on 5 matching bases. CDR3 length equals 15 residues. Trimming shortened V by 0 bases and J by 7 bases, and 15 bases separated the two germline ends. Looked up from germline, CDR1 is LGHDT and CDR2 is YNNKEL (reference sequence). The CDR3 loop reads CASSQDLQGLHEAFF. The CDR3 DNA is TGTGCCAGCAGCCAAGATCTCCAGGGCCTTCATGAAGCTTTCTTT.

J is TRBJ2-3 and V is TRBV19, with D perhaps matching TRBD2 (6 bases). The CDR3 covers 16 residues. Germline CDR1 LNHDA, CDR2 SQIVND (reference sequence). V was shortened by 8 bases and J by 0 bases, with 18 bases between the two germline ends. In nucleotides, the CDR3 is TGTGCCAGTCGGCGCGTCGCGGGGTCTAGCACAGATACGCAGTATTTT. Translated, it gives CASRRVAGSSTDTQYF.

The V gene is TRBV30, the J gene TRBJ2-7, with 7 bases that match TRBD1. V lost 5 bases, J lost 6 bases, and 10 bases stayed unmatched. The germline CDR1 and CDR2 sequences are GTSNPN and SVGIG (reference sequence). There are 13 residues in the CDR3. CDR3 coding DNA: TGTGCCTGGCAGCTACAGGGGATCGGCGAGCAGTACTTC. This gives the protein CAWQLQGIGEQYF.

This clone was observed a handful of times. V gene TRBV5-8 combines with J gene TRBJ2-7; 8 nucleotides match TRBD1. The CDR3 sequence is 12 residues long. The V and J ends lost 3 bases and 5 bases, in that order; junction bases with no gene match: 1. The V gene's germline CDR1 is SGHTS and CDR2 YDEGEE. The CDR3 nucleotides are TGTGCCAGCAGCTCGGACAGGGACGAGCAGTACTTC. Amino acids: CASSSDRDEQYF.

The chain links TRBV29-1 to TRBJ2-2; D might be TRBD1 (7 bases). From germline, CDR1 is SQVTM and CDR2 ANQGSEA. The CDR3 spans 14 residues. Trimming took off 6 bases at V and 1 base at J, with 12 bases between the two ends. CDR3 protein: CSVNQGGNTGELFF. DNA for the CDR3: TGCAGCGTGAACCAGGGGGGGAACACCGGGGAGCTGTTTTTT.